This is a list of T cell receptor beta chains from one sample in a study of blood T cell repertoires in COVID-19. Produced via immunoSEQ multiplex PCR; TCRdb's table is partial and in-frame only. Here the sample spans approximately 83,000 clones, around 90% being singletons. What was sequenced was peripheral blood. These receptor sequences come from a man between 65 and 79 years old with acute or convalescent COVID-19. The CDR3 runs from the conserved cysteine through the conserved F or W. D genes are given only for firm matches. Rows may omit the clone size; those that give it use once, few, many or a size class.

TRBV11-2,.,TRBJ1-5,TRBD1,TGTGCCAGCAGCTTAGGGACAGGGGGCCAGCCCCAGCATTTT,CASSLGTGGQPQHF
TRBV5-1,.,TRBJ1-1,TRBD1,TGCGCCAGCAGCTCCGGGCAGGGGGTCCCCCAGGGAGCTTTCTTT,CASSSGQGVPQGAFF
TRBV7-6,.,TRBJ1-3,.,TGTGCCAGCAGCTTGGCGTCCAGGGGTGGAAACACCATATATTTT,CASSLASRGGNTIYF
TRBV2,.,TRBJ1-5,.,TGTGCCAGCAGTGAACAGGGGTATTGGAACCAGCCCCAGCATTTT,CASSEQGYWNQPQHF
TRBV6-4,.,TRBJ2-2,TRBD2,TGTGCCAGCAGTGACTCGTCGTGGGGGGGCACCGGGGAGCTGTTTTTT,CASSDSSWGGTGELFF
TRBV10-1,.,TRBJ2-2,.,TGCGCCAGCAGTTCCCTAACCGGGGAGCTGTTTTTT,CASSSLTGELFF
TRBV7-9,.,TRBJ2-3,TRBD2,TGTGCCAGCAGCTTAGATCGTAGCGGGGGCTCTACAGATACGCAGTATTTT,CASSLDRSGGSTDTQYF
TRBV9,.,TRBJ2-7,TRBD1,TGTGCCAGCAGCGTAGGACCCGGGACAGGGCTATACGAGCAGTACTTC,CASSVGPGTGLYEQYF
TRBV28,.,TRBJ1-2,.,TGTGCCAGCGAGGTTCAAAACTATGGCTACACCTTC,CASEVQNYGYTF
TRBV11-2,.,TRBJ2-7,TRBD1,TGTGCCAGCAGCTCCCGGACAGGGTTAAGCGACGAGCAGTACTTC,CASSSRTGLSDEQYF
TRBV6-5,.,TRBJ2-7,TRBD1,TGTGCCAGCAGTTTCCGGGACAGGGGTATGTACGAGCAGTACTTC,CASSFRDRGMYEQYF
TRBV29-1,.,TRBJ2-1,TRBD1,TGCAGCGTCGACAGGGGCCCAGAGCAGTTCTTC,CSVDRGPEQFF
TRBV18,.,TRBJ2-7,TRBD1,TGTGCCAGCTCACAAGGGGGACAGACCTACGAGCAGTACTTC,CASSQGGQTYEQYF
TRBV6-6,.,TRBJ1-4,TRBD1,TGTGCCAGCAGACCGGACAGGGGGCAAACTAATGAAAAACTGTTTTTT,CASRPDRGQTNEKLFF
TRBV19,.,TRBJ2-7,TRBD1,TGTGCCAGTAGTAATACAGGGGGCGGCGAGCAGTACTTC,CASSNTGGGEQYF
TRBV18,.,TRBJ1-4,TRBD1,TGTGCCAGCTCACCACAGACAGGGAATTCGGGTAATGAAAAACTGTTTTTT,CASSPQTGNSGNEKLFF
TRBV5-1,.,TRBJ2-3,TRBD2,TGCGCCAGCAGCTTGGGACTAGCGGACAGCACAGATACGCAGTATTTT,CASSLGLADSTDTQYF
TRBV11-2,.,TRBJ2-4,TRBD2,TGTGCCAGCAGCCACGGACCTCGGGGGGACATTCAGTACTTC,CASSHGPRGDIQYF
TRBV6-5,.,TRBJ1-2,.,TGTGCCAGCAGTTATCGGGGGAGAGACTATGGCTACACCTTC,CASSYRGRDYGYTF
TRBV6-6,.,TRBJ2-2,TRBD1,TGTGCCAGCAGGGGTCAGGGGGCCGCTGGGGAGCTGTTTTTT,CASRGQGAAGELFF
TRBV6-5,.,TRBJ1-1,.,TGTGCCAGCTCCATATACAGAAACACTGAAGCTTTCTTT,CASSIYRNTEAFF
TRBV6-5,.,TRBJ1-1,.,TGTGCCAGCAGGACCGCGGGCTTAACTGAAGCTTTCTTT,CASRTAGLTEAFF
TRBV5-1,few,TRBJ1-1,TRBD1,TGCGCCAGCAGCAAAGACAGGGCGGGGGGCACTGAAGCTTTCTTT,CASSKDRAGGTEAFF
TRBV7-8,.,TRBJ2-3,TRBD1,TGTGCCAGCAGCTCGGACAGGGGGCAAGATACGCAGTATTTT,CASSSDRGQDTQYF
TRBV30,few,TRBJ2-3,TRBD2,TGTGCCTGGGAGGCGGCGGGGGGGACAGATACGCAGTATTTT,CAWEAAGGTDTQYF
TRBV5-1,.,TRBJ2-1,TRBD2,TGCGCCAGCTATTTAGCGGGAGGCTCCTACAATGAGCAGTTCTTC,CASYLAGGSYNEQFF
TRBV9,.,TRBJ1-4,.,TGTGCCAGCAGCCTCCGGACAGAAGGAAAACTGTTTTTT,CASSLRTEGKLFF
TRBV5-1,once,TRBJ1-4,.,TGCGCCAGCAGCGGAGGGGCAACTAATGAAAAACTGTTTTTT,CASSGGATNEKLFF
TRBV3-1/TRBV3-2,few,TRBJ2-2,.,TGTGCCAGCAGCCAAGATTGGGACTACACCGGGGAGCTGTTTTTT,CASSQDWDYTGELFF
TRBV12-3/TRBV12-4,.,TRBJ2-7,.,TGTGCCAGCAGTGTTTACTACGAGCAGTACTTC,CASSVYYEQYF
TRBV19,.,TRBJ1-2,.,TGTGCCAGTAGTTGGTTAGCTAACTATGGCTACACCTTC,CASSWLANYGYTF
TRBV12-3/TRBV12-4,.,TRBJ1-2,.,TGTGCCAGCAGTCTAAACCTCTATGGCTACACCTTC,CASSLNLYGYTF
TRBV5-1,.,TRBJ1-6,.,TGCGCCAGCAGCTTGGGCCAGGGGAGCTTTTCACCCCTCCACTTT,CASSLGQGSFSPLHF
TRBV2,few,TRBJ2-5,.,TGTGCCAGCAGAGGGGGGGCGCATAGGACCCAGTACTTC,CASRGGAHRTQYF
TRBV18,.,TRBJ1-2,.,TGTGCCAGCTCACCGGCGGGATTCGATGGCTACACCTTC,CASSPAGFDGYTF
TRBV4-2,.,TRBJ1-4,TRBD1,TGTGCCAGCAGCCAAGAGTCGGTGGGACAGGGAAGGGCGACTAATGAAAAACTGTTTTTT,CASSQESVGQGRATNEKLFF
TRBV3-1/TRBV3-2,.,TRBJ2-2,TRBD2,TGTGCCAGCAGCCATTCCGGGACTACAAACACCGGGGAGCTGTTTTTT,CASSHSGTTNTGELFF
TRBV28,.,TRBJ2-7,.,TGTGCCAGCAGTCCTCTATCCTACGAGCAGTACTTC,CASSPLSYEQYF
TRBV9,.,TRBJ1-3,TRBD1,TGTGCCAGCAGCCCAGGACAGGGGGCGAGCGGAAACACCATATATTTT,CASSPGQGASGNTIYF
TRBV20-1,.,TRBJ2-7,TRBD2,TGCAGTGCTAGTCGGGGGGTCAACGAGCAGTACTTC,CSASRGVNEQYF
TRBV11-2,once,TRBJ1-1,.,TGTGCCAGCAGCCCAAGCATAAACTCCGAGGATGCTTTCTTT,CASSPSINSEDAFF
TRBV6-5,.,TRBJ1-6,TRBD1,TGTGCCGCCCGGGGGACAGGTCATTCACCCCTCCACTTT,CAARGTGHSPLHF
TRBV6-2/TRBV6-3,.,TRBJ2-2,TRBD2,TGTGCCAGCAGCCTGGGACTAGCGGGCACCGGGGAGCTGTTTTTT,CASSLGLAGTGELFF
TRBV24-1,.,TRBJ2-1,.,TGTGCCACCAGTGCCCAGGGAACTAGCTCCGATGAGCAGTTCTTC,CATSAQGTSSDEQFF
TRBV29-1,once,TRBJ1-2,.,TGCAGCGTTCCCCTGCCGGGGAGGGACTATGGCTACACCTTC,CSVPLPGRDYGYTF
TRBV4-3,.,TRBJ2-3,TRBD2,TGCGCCAGCAGCCAAGGGGGACTAGCGGATACGCAGTATTTT,CASSQGGLADTQYF